Following are 31 T cell receptor beta chains from one sample sequenced in a study of CD8+ T cells in alopecia areata. Described treatment: oral pan-JAK inhibitor, 5-10 mg twice daily. Alopecia areata patients provided lesional scalp punch biopsies and peripheral blood, both collected for the study. Extraction and reverse transcription of RNA yielded cDNA as the sequencing template. Sequencing used immunoSEQ multiplex PCR; TCRdb keeps in-frame clones, though not all of them. Counted here are some 4,800 clones, roughly 60% occurring once; the ten biggest clones make up under 14%. The material sequenced was skin, taken at approximately week 36, from a patient treated with tofacitinib. The source of these receptors is a human donor with alopecia areata.

This clone was found a few times. J is TRBJ2-1 and V is TRBV6-5; D possibly uses TRBD1 or TRBD2 (6 bases each). From germline, CDR1 is MNHEY and CDR2 SVGAGI. Trimming took off 7 bases at V and 8 bases at J, with 18 bases between the two ends. This CDR3 is 14 amino acids long. DNA of the CDR3: TGTGCCAGCACACGGGGGCGCATAATCGATGAGCAGTTCTTC. It codes for CASTRGRIIDEQFF.

The genes are TRBV30 and TRBJ2-4; a weak D match, TRBD1 (6 bases). The CDR3 loop spans 13 amino acids. CDR1 and CDR2 from the germline V gene are GTSNPN and SVGIG (reference sequence). V was shortened by 4 bases and J by 3 bases, with 10 bases between the two germline ends. CDR3 amino acids: CAWTGEIKNIQYF. CDR3 nucleotide sequence: TGTGCCTGGACAGGGGAAATCAAAAACATTCAGTACTTC.

Here the CDR3 DNA reads TGTGCCAGCAGTCTAAATCGGGACAGGTTCTCCGAGCAGTACTTC. Its protein product is CASSLNRDRFSEQYF. The chain couples TRBV2 to TRBJ2-7; 8 positions agree with TRBD1. This CDR3 is 15 amino acids long. The J segment lost 6 bases and the V segment lost 5 bases, leaving 12 bases of the junction unmatched. Germline loops: CDR1 SNHLY, CDR2 FYNNEI.

This chain uses TRBV11-2 with TRBJ2-7; no firm D call. From germline, CDR1 is SGHAT and CDR2 FQNNGV. The CDR3 is 14 amino acids. Trimming shortened V by 1 base and J by 2 bases, and 9 bases separated the two germline ends. This CDR3 is CASSLVAGAYEQYF. The CDR3 DNA reads as TGTGCCAGCAGCTTAGTAGCTGGGGCCTACGAGCAGTACTTC.

This clone was found a few times. V gene TRBV2 combines with J gene TRBJ1-1, with D perhaps matching TRBD1 (6 bases). CDR1 is SNHLY and CDR2 is FYNNEI in the germline V gene. The ends were cut back, 6 bases at V and 1 base at J, with 15 bases in the middle. The CDR3 is made up of 15 amino acids. The CDR3 protein is CASRTRQGGNTEAFF. For the CDR3, the DNA is TGTGCCAGCAGGACGCGACAAGGGGGGAACACTGAAGCTTTCTTT.

The chain is built from TRBV29-1 and TRBJ1-5; D might be TRBD1 (5 bases). The V end was cut by 7 bases, the J end by 0 bases, with 10 bases between. The CDR3 length is 13 residues. Germline V gene data show CDR1 as SQVTM and CDR2 as ANQGSEA. CDR3 sequence: CSAGTDSNQPQHF. The DNA for the CDR3 is TGCAGCGCCGGGACGGATAGCAATCAGCCCCAGCATTTT.

This clone was counted a few times. The V and J genes are TRBV27 and TRBJ2-7; D uncertain. The CDR3 is 12 residues long. CDR1 is MNHEY and CDR2 is SMNVEV in the germline V gene (reference sequence). V lost 8 bases and J 2 bases, leaving 10 bases between the germline ends. The CDR3 DNA follows: TGTGCCAGCCCTCAGGACGCCTACGAGCAGTACTTC. Its protein is CASPQDAYEQYF.

This chain links TRBV19 with TRBJ2-3; perhaps TRBD2 as D (5 bases). Trimming took off 6 bases at V and 0 bases at J, with 10 bases between the two ends. CDR1 is LNHDA and CDR2 is SQIVND in the germline V gene (reference sequence). The CDR3 is 14 amino acids. Written as DNA, the CDR3 is TGTGCCAGTAGGAGGCGGGTGAGCACAGATACGCAGTATTTT. Its protein product is CASRRRVSTDTQYF.

The rearrangement joins TRBV6-6 to TRBJ2-7, with D maybe TRBD1 (6 bases). This CDR3 spans 14 amino acids. Per germline, CDR1 MNHNY and CDR2 SVGAGI (reference sequence). V was shortened by 1 base and J by 2 bases, with 9 bases between the two germline ends. As DNA, the CDR3 is TGTGCCAGCAGTTACTTATCAGGGGCCTACGAGCAGTACTTC. Amino acids: CASSYLSGAYEQYF.

The chain employs TRBV5-1 and TRBJ2-7; possibly TRBD2 for D (6 bases). Trimming removed 1 base at V and 2 bases at J, with 16 bases between. This CDR3 is 16 amino acids long. CDR1 and CDR2 from the germline V gene are SGHRS and YFSETQ. The CDR3 spells CASSLNPGLHPYEQYF. The CDR3 nucleotides are TGCGCCAGCAGCTTGAATCCCGGACTACACCCCTACGAGCAGTACTTC.

J is TRBJ1-2 and V is TRBV30, with TRBD1 as a possible D gene (5 bases). V gave up 6 bases and J gave up 7 bases, with 9 bases separating them. Per germline, CDR1 GTSNPN and CDR2 SVGIG (reference sequence). The length of the CDR3 is 10 residues. CDR3 sequence: CACWGGGYTF. CDR3 DNA sequence: TGTGCCTGCTGGGGGGGTGGCTACACCTTC.

Only a few counts were recorded for this clone. The chain links TRBV6-5 to TRBJ2-5; no firm D call. The germline V gene encodes CDR1 MNHEY and CDR2 SVGAGI. Between the trimmed V and J ends, which lost 4 bases and 7 bases, there was a span of 10 bases. The CDR3 loop spans 12 amino acids. The CDR3 spells CASSSSSGTQYF. CDR3 nucleotide sequence: TGTGCCAGCAGTTCGTCGTCCGGGACCCAGTACTTC.

V gene TRBV5-1 combines with J gene TRBJ2-2; D remains unclear. The CDR3 loop spans 14 amino acids. The V gene lost 4 bases and the J gene lost 5 bases, with 12 bases spanning the gap. Germline V lookup: CDR1 SGHRS, CDR2 YFSETQ. DNA of the CDR3: TGCGCCAGCAGCCCCATATTCCGAACCGGGGAGCTGTTTTTT. It codes for CASSPIFRTGELFF.

This clone was detected once. V usage is TRBV5-6 and J usage is TRBJ2-1; D call uncertain. CDR1 SGHDT and CDR2 YYEEEE come from the germline V gene. The CDR3 has 14 residues. The V end lost 2 bases, the J end lost 9 bases, and 15 bases lay between the germline ends. The CDR3 loop reads CASSFPRQSIEQFF. DNA for the CDR3: TGTGCCAGCAGCTTCCCCCGCCAGAGTATTGAGCAGTTCTTC.

The chain joins TRBV6-6 to TRBJ2-7, with D tentatively TRBD1 (8 bases). The CDR3 loop spans 15 amino acids. From germline, CDR1 is MNHNY and CDR2 SVGAGI (reference sequence). V gave up 2 bases and J gave up 4 bases, with 15 bases separating them. CDR3 coding DNA: TGTGCCAGCAGTTACCACGGGGGGACAGGATACGAGCAGTACTTC. Translating it yields CASSYHGGTGYEQYF.

This clone has only a few counts. The rearrangement uses TRBV7-1 and TRBJ1-1; the D is unclear. TRBV7-1 is an ORF for which the function is uncertain. The CDR3 sequence is 13 residues long. Trimming took 5 bases from V and 5 from J, leaving 12 bases between them. The CDR3 DNA reads as TGTGCCAGCAGCACCTTCCGGGCAACTGAAGCTTTCTTT. This translates into CASSTFRATEAFF.

With respect to this clone: As the CDR3 is not closed by the conserved phenylalanine or tryptophan, this likely results from a read error. The limits of the CDR3 on the DNA are not certain, so only TCRdb's listed CDR3 is given. The chain is built from TRBV30 and TRBJ2-7; the table names TRBD1, a call not compared with the DNA. Germline V lookup: CDR1 GTSNPN, CDR2 SVGIG (reference sequence). A total of 13 residues make up the CDR3, ends included. CDR3 amino acids: CAWRPPDHRGLVL.

This chain joins TRBV6-5 and TRBJ2-1; TRBD2 matches 8 bases. V was pared by 6 bases and J by 7 bases, with 8 bases of the junction left unmatched. The CDR3 is 14 amino acids. The germline gives CDR1 MNHEY, CDR2 SVGAGI. CDR3 amino acids: CASSPRTSMNEQFF. CDR3 sequence (DNA): TGTGCCAGCAGCCCTAGGACTAGCATGAATGAGCAGTTCTTC.

The chain has TRBV14 and TRBJ2-7; 8 positions match TRBD1. V lost 4 bases and J lost 2; bases outside the gene matches: 4. Per the germline V gene, CDR1 is SGHDN and CDR2 is FVKESK. This CDR3 is 14 amino acids long. This CDR3 reads CASSRTGGTYEQYF. In DNA, the CDR3 is TGTGCCAGCAGCCGCACAGGGGGGACCTACGAGCAGTACTTC. The complete variable domain, with remaining parts taken from reference TRBV14 and TRBJ2-7, reads EAGVTQFPSHSVIEKGQTVTLRCDPISGHDNLYWYRRVMGKEIKFLLHFVKESKQDESGMPNNRFLAERTGGTYSTLKVQPAELEDSGVYFCASSRTGGTYEQYFGPGTRLTVT.

The chain recombines TRBV6-1 with TRBJ2-7; 7 bases are shared with TRBD1. V dropped 8 bases and J dropped 1; count of bases not matched to a gene: 5. CDR1 and CDR2 (germline): MNHNS, SASEGT. The CDR3 has 13 amino acids. CDR3 sequence: CASAGTVSYEQYF. The DNA of the CDR3 is TGTGCCAGCGCCGGGACAGTTTCCTACGAGCAGTACTTC.

The genes are TRBV6-9 and TRBJ1-1; D ambiguous. V was shortened by 5 bases and J by 1 base, with 14 bases between the two germline ends. Germline V gene data show CDR1 as MNHGY and CDR2 as SVAAGI. CDR3 length equals 15 residues. For the CDR3, the DNA is TGTGCCAGCAGTGAAGGTTTTGTGGGGAACACTGAAGCTTTCTTT. Translation: CASSEGFVGNTEAFF.

This chain uses TRBV7-9 with TRBJ2-7; TRBD2 matches at 8 bases. The CDR3 length is 14 residues. With V trimmed by 6 bases and J by 1 base, 5 bases remained unmatched. The germline CDR1 and CDR2 sequences are SEHNR and FQNEAQ (reference sequence). The CDR3 coding sequence is TGTGCCAGCAGGCTAGCGGGTCGTTCCTACGAGCAGTACTTC. It encodes CASRLAGRSYEQYF.

The rearrangement links TRBV19 to TRBJ2-4; no firm D call. Looked up from germline, CDR1 is LNHDA and CDR2 is SQIVND (reference sequence). The CDR3 loop spans 12 amino acids. Between the trimmed V and J ends, which lost 6 bases and 1 base, there was a span of 4 bases. CDR3: CASRGAKNIQYF. The CDR3 region has the DNA TGTGCCAGTAGGGGGGCCAAAAACATTCAGTACTTC.

This chain links TRBV27 with TRBJ2-7; the D gene is possibly TRBD2 (6 bases). This CDR3 has 11 amino acids. Trimming pared 7 bases from V and 12 bases from J, leaving 16 bases between. Germline CDR1 and CDR2: MNHEY and SMNVEV (reference sequence). The chain's CDR3 is CASTDRLDTYF. The CDR3 region has the DNA TGTGCCAGCACCGACCGACTAGATACGTACTTC.

This chain links TRBV30 with TRBJ1-1; D is unclear. The CDR3 sequence is 13 residues long. Trimming shortened V by 3 bases and J by 0 bases, and 8 bases separated the two germline ends. Germline V gene data show CDR1 as GTSNPN and CDR2 as SVGIG (reference sequence). Written as DNA, the CDR3 is TGTGCCTGGAGCGTAGGATTGAACACTGAAGCTTTCTTT. Its protein product is CAWSVGLNTEAFF.

This clone came up a few times. The CDR3 sequence: CASSFPAGQSNQPQHF. The CDR3 DNA reads as TGTGCCAGCAGTTTCCCCGCTGGGCAAAGCAATCAGCCCCAGCATTTT. The rearrangement uses TRBV28 and TRBJ1-5; unclear D gene. The CDR3 loop spans 16 amino acids. CDR1 is MDHEN, CDR2 SYDVKM, per germline. Trimming removed 3 bases at V and 1 base at J, with 13 bases between. The full variable domain, in which reference TRBV28 and TRBJ1-5 provide the parts outside the CDR3, is DVKVTQSSRYLVKRTGEKVFLECVQDMDHENMFWYRQDPGLGLRLIYFSYDVKMKEKGDIPEGYSVSREKKERFSLILESASTNQTSMYLCASSFPAGQSNQPQHFGDGTRLSIL.

In DNA, the CDR3 is TGTGCCAGCAGCCTCGGGGGACAGCCCCGTGCCTACGAGCAGTACTTC. Translated: CASSLGGQPRAYEQYF. This rearrangement joins TRBV7-8 to TRBJ2-7; possible D gene TRBD1, 7 bases. The CDR3 covers 16 residues. Germline V CDR1 and CDR2: SGHVS, FQNEAQ. Trimming removed 5 bases at V and 2 bases at J, with 19 bases between.

This clone was recorded a few times. This chain joins TRBV2 and TRBJ2-4; 12 bases agree with TRBD2. Germline CDR1 and CDR2: SNHLY and FYNNEI. J was trimmed by 5 bases and V by 6 bases; bases with no gene match: 8. This CDR3 has 16 residues. CDR3 sequence (DNA): TGTGCCAGCAGCCCGTCGACTAGCGGGAGCGAAAACATTCAGTACTTC. Protein sequence: CASSPSTSGSENIQYF.

This clone is deemed large. The genes are TRBV27 and TRBJ2-7; D might be TRBD2 (6 bases). Germline CDR1 is MNHEY and CDR2 is SMNVEV (reference sequence). The V gene lost 7 bases and the J gene lost 2 bases, with 12 bases spanning the gap. This CDR3 region has 13 residues. CDR3 amino acids: CASTGGDTYEQYF. The DNA of the CDR3 is TGTGCCAGCACCGGGGGTGATACCTACGAGCAGTACTTC.

The rearrangement links TRBV11-1 to TRBJ2-7; D is unclear. This CDR3 spans 13 amino acids. Trimming removed 0 bases at V and 3 bases at J, with 6 bases between. Looked up from germline, CDR1 is SGHAT and CDR2 is FQDESV (reference sequence). CDR3 residues: CASSLATIYEQYF. The CDR3 DNA is TGTGCCAGCAGCTTAGCAACAATCTACGAGCAGTACTTC.

The V gene is TRBV4-1, the J gene TRBJ2-1; 13 bases agree with TRBD2. J lost 6 bases, V lost 4 bases, and 3 bases had no gene match. This CDR3 spans 15 amino acids. Germline loops: CDR1 MGHRA, CDR2 YSYEKL. CDR3 DNA: TGCGCCAGCAGCCGGACTAGCGGGAGAACCAATGAGCAGTTCTTC. Translated: CASSRTSGRTNEQFF.